The rows below give T cell receptor beta chains drawn from one sample of a study of T cell repertoires in cytomegalovirus infection. TCRdb reprocessed the reads via MiXCR and lists one record per CDR3 protein. Counted here are approximately 250,000 distinct CDR3 sequences, 6.5% occurring once; the ten biggest clones make up roughly 6.5%. Sequencing used PBMCs. The receptors stem from a human donor in good health (CMV status not recorded). Some clones in this sample may be carry-over from other donors' samples. Each CDR3 is given with its conserved first and last residue. Each record gives: V gene, J gene, clone size, D gene, CDR3 DNA, CDR3 protein. The D gene is left open where the match is weak. Some rows have no size entry. The others give once, few or many, or a class for an expanded clone.

V gene: TRBV9
J gene: TRBJ2-1
clone size: many
D gene: -
CDR3 DNA: TGTGCCAGCAGCGTAGCCAGCGAGCAGTTCTTC
CDR3 protein: CASSVASEQFF

V gene: TRBV2
J gene: TRBJ1-2
clone size: many
D gene: TRBD1
CDR3 DNA: TGTGCCAGCAGCGATATCCGGACAGGGGTTCTTGGCTACACCTTC
CDR3 protein: CASSDIRTGVLGYTF

V gene: TRBV5-5
J gene: TRBJ2-2
clone size: many
D gene: -
CDR3 DNA: TGTGCCAGCAGATTAACGGAGCGGTCCACCGGGGAGCTGTTTTTT
CDR3 protein: CASRLTERSTGELFF

V gene: TRBV12-5
J gene: TRBJ2-1
clone size: many
D gene: TRBD1
CDR3 DNA: TGTGCTAGTGGTTTGGGAGACAGGGAAGCATATAAACATGAGCAGTTCTTC
CDR3 protein: CASGLGDREAYKHEQFF

V gene: TRBV7-2
J gene: TRBJ1-1
clone size: many
D gene: -
CDR3 DNA: TGTGCCAGCAGCTTTGGCCAGATCACTGAAGCTTTCTTT
CDR3 protein: CASSFGQITEAFF

V gene: TRBV7-2
J gene: TRBJ2-3
clone size: many
D gene: TRBD2
CDR3 DNA: TGTGCCAGCAGCCCGGGACTAGCGGGGGCTAATCGGGGAGATACGCAGTATTTT
CDR3 protein: CASSPGLAGANRGDTQYF

V gene: TRBV4-3
J gene: TRBJ2-5
clone size: -
D gene: -
CDR3 DNA: TGCGCCAGCAGCCCTCGAGGGAGCGGGCTAGAGACCCAGTACTTC
CDR3 protein: CASSPRGSGLETQYF

V gene: TRBV7-2
J gene: TRBJ2-2
clone size: many
D gene: -
CDR3 DNA: TGTGCCAGCAGCGGGAGCCTGCCGGAGCTGTTTTTT
CDR3 protein: CASSGSLPELFF

V gene: TRBV2
J gene: TRBJ2-1
clone size: few
D gene: -
CDR3 DNA: TGTGCCAGCAGTGAACGGGCAGCATACAATGAGCAGTTCTTC
CDR3 protein: CASSERAAYNEQFF

V gene: TRBV14
J gene: TRBJ2-3
clone size: few
D gene: -
CDR3 DNA: TGTGCCAGCAGCCCTCCCGCCACAGATACGCAGTATTTT
CDR3 protein: CASSPPATDTQYF

V gene: TRBV9
J gene: TRBJ1-1
clone size: many
D gene: -
CDR3 DNA: TGTGCCAGCAGCCCTTCCCCAGACGGGAACACTGAAGCTTTCTTT
CDR3 protein: CASSPSPDGNTEAFF

V gene: TRBV7-9
J gene: TRBJ2-1
clone size: many
D gene: -
CDR3 DNA: TGTGCCAGCAGCTTAGCGCGGCAGAATGAGCAGTTCTTC
CDR3 protein: CASSLARQNEQFF

V gene: TRBV5-1
J gene: TRBJ2-3
clone size: many
D gene: -
CDR3 DNA: TGCGCCAGCAGCTTGGCCAGAAATCCAGATACGCAGTATTTT
CDR3 protein: CASSLARNPDTQYF

V gene: TRBV24-1
J gene: TRBJ2-1
clone size: many
D gene: TRBD2
CDR3 DNA: TGTGCCACCAGTGATCTAGCGGGGGGGCCGGCGAATGAGCAGTTCTTC
CDR3 protein: CATSDLAGGPANEQFF

V gene: TRBV5-1
J gene: TRBJ2-2
clone size: many
D gene: -
CDR3 DNA: TGCGCCAGCAGATTCCACTGGACCACGAACACCGGGGAGCTGTTTTTT
CDR3 protein: CASRFHWTTNTGELFF

V gene: TRBV28
J gene: TRBJ1-2
clone size: many
D gene: -
CDR3 DNA: TGTGCCAGCACTCTCGCGGGGGGGAACTATGGCTACACCTTC
CDR3 protein: CASTLAGGNYGYTF

V gene: TRBV19
J gene: TRBJ1-3
clone size: many
D gene: -
CDR3 DNA: TGTGCCAGTAGTAAGGCGTCAGCTGGAAACACCATATATTTT
CDR3 protein: CASSKASAGNTIYF

V gene: TRBV2
J gene: TRBJ2-3
clone size: -
D gene: TRBD2
CDR3 DNA: TGTGCCAGCAGCGGGTCTCCGACTAGCGGGGGGCTCACAGATACGCAGTATTTT
CDR3 protein: CASSGSPTSGGLTDTQYF

V gene: TRBV14
J gene: TRBJ2-5
clone size: many
D gene: -
CDR3 DNA: TGTGCCAGCAGCTATCTGGGGCGAGCGTCCCAGTACTTC
CDR3 protein: CASSYLGRASQYF

V gene: TRBV20-1
J gene: TRBJ1-1
clone size: many
D gene: -
CDR3 DNA: TGCAGTGCTAGGCGGGACAAAACTGAAGCTTTCTTT
CDR3 protein: CSARRDKTEAFF

V gene: TRBV5-1
J gene: TRBJ1-1
clone size: many
D gene: -
CDR3 DNA: TGCGCCAGCAGCTTGGGGGGGGGTAAGCCTGAAGCTTTCTTT
CDR3 protein: CASSLGGGKPEAFF